What follows is one T cell receptor beta chain and its context. TCRdb re-derived calls from the reads in MiXCR, one entry per CDR3 protein. The profile shows 680,000 or so distinct CDR3 sequences, about a third of them singletons. V lost 8 bases, J lost 3 bases, and 16 bases lay in between. The CDR3 is 14 amino acids. Looked up from germline, CDR1 is KGHSH and CDR2 is LQKENI. The data belong to a study of T cell repertoires in cytomegalovirus infection. The chain is built from TRBV18 and TRBJ1-1, with a tentative D call TRBD1 (5 bases). The TCR sequence derives from a human donor in good health (CMV status not recorded). Some clones in this sample may be carry-over from other donors' samples. The sample taken for sequencing was PBMCs. The CDR3 nucleotides are TGTGCCAGCCATGGCGATCGACAGTACACTGAAGCTTTCTTT. The encoded protein is CASHGDRQYTEAFF.